These 23 T cell receptor beta chains originate from one sample sequenced in a study of blood T cell repertoires in COVID-19. Assay used: immunoSEQ multiplex PCR; TCRdb lists only in-frame clones, some missing. The table records 160,000 or so clones, 80% to 95% of them present only once. The specimen was peripheral blood. All receptors come from a woman between 55 and 75 years old with COVID-19, enrolled during active disease.

The rearrangement uses TRBV5-1 and TRBJ1-1, with D perhaps TRBD1 (5 bases). V was pared by 3 bases and J by 10 bases, with 13 bases between. Germline lookup yields CDR1 SGHRS and CDR2 YFSETQ. This CDR3 has 12 residues. CDR3 nucleotides: TGCGCCAGCAGCTCCTCAGGGTCGGGAGCTTTCTTT. Its protein is CASSSSGSGAFF.

This sequence joins TRBV4-1 and TRBJ1-4, with 8 bases lining up with TRBD1. V was pared by 5 bases and J by 8 bases, with 10 bases of the junction left unmatched. From germline, CDR1 is MGHRA and CDR2 YSYEKL. This CDR3 is 15 amino acids long. The CDR3 bases are TGCGCCAGCAGCTTGGGTGACAGGGGAATGGAAAAACTGTTTTTT. Translation gives CASSLGDRGMEKLFF.

CDR3 nucleotide sequence: TGTGCCAGTAAACAAGGAGGTGATTCACCCCTCCACTTT. Amino acid sequence: CASKQGGDSPLHF. The V and J genes are TRBV19 and TRBJ1-6; D remains ambiguous. The CDR3 totals 13 residues. Germline assignment: CDR1 LNHDA and CDR2 SQIVND (reference sequence). Trimming took 7 bases from V and 8 from J, leaving 12 bases between them.

This chain joins TRBV3-1 (or the pseudogene TRBV3-2) and TRBJ1-4; tentatively, D is TRBD1 (6 bases). CDR1 and CDR2 from the germline V gene are LGHDT and YNNKEL (reference sequence). V dropped 0 bases and J dropped 4 bases, with 12 bases sitting between them. CDR3 length equals 16 residues. The CDR3 here is CASSQDPGASNEKLFF. The CDR3 nucleotides are TGTGCCAGCAGCCAAGATCCAGGGGCGAGTAATGAAAAACTGTTTTTT.

The chain is built from TRBV11-2 and TRBJ2-2; TRBD1 is a possible D gene (5 bases). V dropped 0 bases and J dropped 6 bases, with 11 bases sitting between them. This CDR3 has 15 residues. Germline V gene data show CDR1 as SGHAT and CDR2 as FQNNGV. The CDR3 DNA reads as TGTGCCAGCAGCTTAGACGCAGGGTGGGCCGGGGAGCTGTTTTTT. Amino acids: CASSLDAGWAGELFF.

The CDR3 nucleotides are TGTGCCATTGGCGGGACGGATAGCAATCAGCCCCAGCATTTT. Amino acid sequence: CAIGGTDSNQPQHF. The chain carries TRBV19 and TRBJ1-5; TRBD1 might be the D (5 bases). The CDR3 consists of 14 residues. Germline assignment: CDR1 LNHDA and CDR2 SQIVND (reference sequence). The ends were cut back, 10 bases at V and 0 bases at J, with 13 bases in the middle. Full variable domain (remainder filled in from reference TRBV19 and TRBJ1-5): DGGITQSPKYLFRKEGQNVTLSCEQNLNHDAMYWYRQDPGQGLRLIYYSQIVNDFQKGDIAEGYSVSREKKESFPLTVTSAQKNPTAFYLCAIGGTDSNQPQHFGDGTRLSIL.

The V gene is TRBV19, the J gene TRBJ1-1; D is ambiguous. Looked up from germline, CDR1 is LNHDA and CDR2 is SQIVND (reference sequence). The length of the CDR3 is 14 residues. The V gene lost 0 bases and the J gene lost 1 base, with 6 bases spanning the gap. In DNA, the CDR3 is TGTGCCAGTAGTATAGATTCAGGGAACACTGAAGCTTTCTTT. This sequence encodes CASSIDSGNTEAFF.

This chain uses TRBV5-6 with TRBJ1-1; 9 bases fit TRBD1. Trimming removed 0 bases from V and 1 base from J; junction bases left unmatched: 7. The germline V gene has CDR1 SGHDT and CDR2 YYEEEE. The CDR3 runs to 17 residues. The CDR3, as DNA: TGTGCCAGCAGCTTGGAAGGGGGGACAGGGTGGAACACTGAAGCTTTCTTT. This sequence encodes CASSLEGGTGWNTEAFF.

The chain couples TRBV7-3 to TRBJ2-1; D gene unclear. CDR3 length equals 14 residues. Germline assignment: CDR1 SGHTA and CDR2 FQGTGA. V shed 4 bases and J shed 5 bases, with 12 bases lying between them. As DNA, the CDR3 is TGTGCCAGCAGCTCCTGGTCCCGGGACAATGAGCAGTTCTTC. This encodes CASSSWSRDNEQFF. Filled out from reference TRBV7-3 and TRBJ2-1, the complete variable domain reads GAGVSQTPSNKVTEKGKYVELRCDPISGHTALYWYRQSLGQGPEFLIYFQGTGAADDSGLPNDRFFAVRPEGSVSTLKIQRTERGDSAVYLCASSSWSRDNEQFFGPGTRLTVL.

Only one count was recorded for this clone. The chain carries TRBV5-1 and TRBJ1-2, with TRBD1 matching over 9 bases. This CDR3 spans 15 amino acids. V lost 6 bases, J lost 2 bases, and 8 bases stayed unmatched. Germline CDR1 reads SGHRS; CDR2 reads YFSETQ. Here the CDR3 reads CASTLADRGNYGYTF. The CDR3 DNA is TGCGCCAGCACCCTCGCGGACAGGGGCAACTATGGCTACACCTTC.

The J gene is TRBJ1-2, the V gene TRBV5-1, with 7 bases aligning to TRBD1. Looked up from germline, CDR1 is SGHRS and CDR2 is YFSETQ. J lost 2 bases, V lost 4 bases, and 5 bases had no gene match. The length of the CDR3 is 14 residues. CDR3 DNA sequence: TGCGCCAGCAGCACCGGACAGGTCAACTATGGCTACACCTTC. Its protein product is CASSTGQVNYGYTF. The variable domain in full, with the rest retrieved from reference TRBV5-1 and TRBJ1-2, is KAGVTQTPRYLIKTRGQQVTLSCSPISGHRSVSWYQQTPGQGLQFLFEYFSETQRNKGNFPGRFSGRQFSNSRSEMNVSTLELGDSALYLCASSTGQVNYGYTFGSGTRLTVV.

The chain combines TRBV5-1 with TRBJ1-4, with unresolved D. Trimming removed 4 bases from V and 0 bases from J, with 7 bases in between. The CDR3 covers 14 residues. Per germline, CDR1 SGHRS and CDR2 YFSETQ. The CDR3 DNA follows: TGCGCCAGCAGCCCAGGTCCAACTAATGAAAAACTGTTTTTT. It specifies CASSPGPTNEKLFF.

This clone was detected once. The V gene is TRBV7-3, the J gene TRBJ2-7, with 7 bases fitting TRBD1. The junction had 7 bases not matched to a gene; V was cut back by 5 bases and J by 0 bases. The CDR3 has 15 residues. Germline loops: CDR1 SGHTA, CDR2 FQGTGA. The CDR3 DNA is TGTGCCAGCAGCCCAGGGGGTGGCTCCTCCTACGAGCAGTACTTC. It specifies CASSPGGGSSYEQYF.

This clone was detected only once. This rearrangement joins TRBV19 to TRBJ1-4, with TRBD1 identical over 7 bases. Germline values: CDR1 LNHDA, CDR2 SQIVND (reference sequence). The junction had 8 bases not matched to a gene; V was cut back by 5 bases and J by 8 bases. The length of the CDR3 is 14 residues. CDR3 nucleotides: TGTGCCAGTAGTGGAAACAGGGGAACCGAAAAACTGTTTTTT. This sequence encodes CASSGNRGTEKLFF.

The chain is built from TRBV18 and TRBJ2-3; D may be TRBD1 (5 bases). Deletions cut 3 bases from V and 0 bases from J, with 7 bases between. Germline loops: CDR1 KGHSH, CDR2 LQKENI. The CDR3 length is 14 residues. The CDR3 bases are TGTGCCAGCTCACCTGGGGCGAGCACAGATACGCAGTATTTT. It specifies CASSPGASTDTQYF.

The V gene is TRBV10-3, the J gene TRBJ2-7; maybe TRBD1 (6 bases). The germline V gene encodes CDR1 ENHRY and CDR2 SYGVKD. The CDR3 covers 13 residues. V shed 7 bases and J shed 6 bases, with 16 bases lying between them. CDR3 DNA: TGTGCCATCACCGACGACAGGCCTGGCGAGCAGTACTTC. This sequence encodes CAITDDRPGEQYF.

The CDR3 DNA reads TGTGCCAGCAGTTTTGTCCGGCGGGAGACTGAAGCTTTCTTT. Amino acid sequence: CASSFVRRETEAFF. The rearrangement links TRBV27 to TRBJ1-1; D gene uncertain. The CDR3 length is 14 residues. V gave up 3 bases and J gave up 5 bases, with 13 bases separating them. Germline lookup yields CDR1 MNHEY and CDR2 SMNVEV (reference sequence).

This clone was counted a few times. Its ends do not fully match the called genes, so a read error is possible. The chain combines TRBV3-1 (or the pseudogene TRBV3-2) with TRBJ1-6; D perhaps matches TRBD1 (6 bases). The germline V gene encodes CDR1 LGHDT and CDR2 YNNKEL (reference sequence). The length of the CDR3 is 14 residues. The CDR3 sequence: CASRQVGGNSPLHF. The CDR3 DNA reads as TGTGCCAGCAGGCAAGTAGGGGGTAATTCACCCCTCCACTTT.

The chain joins TRBV6-5 to TRBJ1-6; 10 positions agree with TRBD1. This CDR3 has 14 amino acids. V dropped 8 bases and J dropped 6; count of bases not matched to a gene: 4. Germline assignment: CDR1 MNHEY and CDR2 SVGAGI. The chain's CDR3 is CASHGQGGNSPLHF. DNA of the CDR3: TGTGCCAGCCACGGACAGGGGGGTAATTCACCCCTCCACTTT.

About this clone itself: This sample includes further DNA sequences coding for the same CDR3. This rearrangement joins TRBV12-3 or TRBV12-4 to TRBJ1-2; 9 positions agree with TRBD1. V lost 3 bases, J lost 5 bases, and 1 base stayed unmatched. The length of the CDR3 is 13 residues. This CDR3 is CASSFGTGYGYTF. The CDR3 coding sequence is TGTGCCAGCAGTTTCGGGACAGGGTATGGCTACACCTTC.

The chain combines TRBV7-6 with TRBJ2-2, with a weak D call TRBD1 (7 bases). Per germline, CDR1 SGHVS and CDR2 FNYEAQ. V lost 4 bases and J 5 bases, leaving 20 bases between the germline ends. The CDR3 contains 17 residues. The CDR3 nucleotides read TGTGCCAGCAGCTCAGGGGATGACAGGGAGGAGACCGGGGAGCTGTTTTTT. Translating gives CASSSGDDREETGELFF.

The CDR3 region is CASSPLGTGVDTEAFF. The CDR3, as DNA: TGTGCCAGCAGCCCCTTAGGGACAGGGGTTGACACTGAAGCTTTCTTT. The chain uses TRBV9 and TRBJ1-1, with 10 bases identical to TRBD1. Trimming removed 4 bases from V and 3 bases from J; junction bases left unmatched: 9. The CDR3 is 16 residues long. Per the germline V gene, CDR1 is SGDLS and CDR2 is YYNGEE. Full variable domain (missing parts from reference TRBV9 and TRBJ1-1): DSGVTQTPKHLITATGQRVTLRCSPRSGDLSVYWYQQSLDQGLQFLIQYYNGEERAKGNILERFSAQQFPDLHSELNLSSLELGDSALYFCASSPLGTGVDTEAFFGQGTRLTVV.

The DNA of the CDR3 is TGTGCCAGCAGTGTCGGGGGGACAACCTACGAGCAGTACTTC. Amino acids: CASSVGGTTYEQYF. The chain carries TRBV2 and TRBJ2-7; D is possibly TRBD2 (7 bases). The CDR3 is 14 amino acids. Germline CDR1 reads SNHLY; CDR2 reads FYNNEI. The V and J ends lost 4 bases and 2 bases respectively, with 12 bases between them.